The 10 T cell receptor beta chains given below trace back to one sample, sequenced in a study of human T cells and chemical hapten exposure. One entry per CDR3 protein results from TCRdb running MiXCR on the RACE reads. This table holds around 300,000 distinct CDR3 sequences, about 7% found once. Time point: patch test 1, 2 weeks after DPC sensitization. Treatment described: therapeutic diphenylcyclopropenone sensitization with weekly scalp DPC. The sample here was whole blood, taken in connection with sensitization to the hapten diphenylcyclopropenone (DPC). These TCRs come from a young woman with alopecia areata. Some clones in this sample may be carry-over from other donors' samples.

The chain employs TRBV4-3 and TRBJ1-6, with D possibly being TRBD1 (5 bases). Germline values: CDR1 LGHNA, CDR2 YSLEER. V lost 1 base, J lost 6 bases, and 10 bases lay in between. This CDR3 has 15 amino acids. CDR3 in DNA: TGCGCCAGCAGCCAAGTTCCGCAGGGTAATTCACCCCTCCACTTT. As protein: CASSQVPQGNSPLHF.

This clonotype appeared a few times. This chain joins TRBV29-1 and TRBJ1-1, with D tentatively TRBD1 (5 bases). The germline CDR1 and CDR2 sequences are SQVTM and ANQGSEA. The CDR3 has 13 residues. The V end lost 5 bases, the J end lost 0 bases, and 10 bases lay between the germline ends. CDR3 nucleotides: TGCAGCGTTCGACAGCTTATGAACACTGAAGCTTTCTTT. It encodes CSVRQLMNTEAFF.

CDR3 residues: CASGTSGEYEQYF. The CDR3 nucleotides read TGTGCCAGCGGGACTAGCGGCGAATACGAGCAGTACTTC. The chain combines TRBV7-2 with TRBJ2-7; 11 nucleotides agree with TRBD2. The germline CDR1 and CDR2 sequences are SGHTA and FQGNSA. Germline trimming cut 8 bases from V and 4 bases from J; bases unmatched to any gene: 4. The CDR3 has 13 amino acids.

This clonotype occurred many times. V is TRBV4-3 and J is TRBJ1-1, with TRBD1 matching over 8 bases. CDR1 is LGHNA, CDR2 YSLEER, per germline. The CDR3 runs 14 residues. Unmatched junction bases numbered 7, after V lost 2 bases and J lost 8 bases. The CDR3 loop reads CASSQNGQGMEAFF. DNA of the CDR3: TGCGCCAGCAGCCAAAATGGACAGGGCATGGAAGCTTTCTTT.

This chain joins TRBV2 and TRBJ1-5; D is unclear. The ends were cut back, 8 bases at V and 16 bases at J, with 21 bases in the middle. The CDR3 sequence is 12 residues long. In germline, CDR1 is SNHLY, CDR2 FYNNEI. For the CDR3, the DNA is TGTGCCAGCGACCTTTATAGCAATCAGCCCCATTTT. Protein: CASDLYSNQPHF. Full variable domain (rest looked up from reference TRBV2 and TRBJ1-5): EPEVTQTPSHQVTQMGQEVILRCVPISNHLYFYWYRQILGQKVEFLVSFYNNEISEKSEIFDDQFSVERPDGSNFTLKIRSTKLEDSAMYFCASDLYSNQPHFGDGTRLSIL.

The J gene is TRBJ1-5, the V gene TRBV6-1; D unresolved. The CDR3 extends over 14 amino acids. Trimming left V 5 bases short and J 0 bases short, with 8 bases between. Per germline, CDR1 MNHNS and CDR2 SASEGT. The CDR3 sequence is CASSTVSSNQPQHF. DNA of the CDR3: TGTGCCAGCAGTACAGTCAGTAGCAATCAGCCCCAGCATTTT.

The CDR3 bases are TGTGCCAGCAGTGAATTTTATGGGGGGGCCGGTCATCAGCCCCAGCATTTT. It yields the protein CASSEFYGGAGHQPQHF. The chain links TRBV6-1 to TRBJ1-5; possibly TRBD1 for D (6 bases). Per the germline V gene, CDR1 is MNHNS and CDR2 is SASEGT. The CDR3 has 17 amino acids. V was trimmed by 2 bases and J by 5 bases, leaving 19 bases between them.

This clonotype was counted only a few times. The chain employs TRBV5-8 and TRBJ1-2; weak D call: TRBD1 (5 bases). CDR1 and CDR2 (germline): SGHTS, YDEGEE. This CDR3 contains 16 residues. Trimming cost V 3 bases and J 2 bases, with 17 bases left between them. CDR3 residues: CASSSLPLTANYGYTF. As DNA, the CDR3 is TGTGCCAGCAGCTCCCTACCACTGACAGCCAACTATGGCTACACCTTC.

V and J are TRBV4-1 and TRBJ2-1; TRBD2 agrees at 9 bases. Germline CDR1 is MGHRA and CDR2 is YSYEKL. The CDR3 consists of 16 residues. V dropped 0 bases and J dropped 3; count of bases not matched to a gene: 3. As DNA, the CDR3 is TGCGCCAGCAGCCAAGATGCTAGCGGGATCTACAATGAGCAGTTCTTC. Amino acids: CASSQDASGIYNEQFF.

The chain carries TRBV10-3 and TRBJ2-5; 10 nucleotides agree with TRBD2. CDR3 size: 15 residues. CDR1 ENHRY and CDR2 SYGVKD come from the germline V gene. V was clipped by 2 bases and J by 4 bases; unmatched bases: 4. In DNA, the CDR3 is TGTGCCATCAGTGAGCAGCGGGGGGGCCGAGAGACCCAGTACTTC. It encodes CAISEQRGGRETQYF.